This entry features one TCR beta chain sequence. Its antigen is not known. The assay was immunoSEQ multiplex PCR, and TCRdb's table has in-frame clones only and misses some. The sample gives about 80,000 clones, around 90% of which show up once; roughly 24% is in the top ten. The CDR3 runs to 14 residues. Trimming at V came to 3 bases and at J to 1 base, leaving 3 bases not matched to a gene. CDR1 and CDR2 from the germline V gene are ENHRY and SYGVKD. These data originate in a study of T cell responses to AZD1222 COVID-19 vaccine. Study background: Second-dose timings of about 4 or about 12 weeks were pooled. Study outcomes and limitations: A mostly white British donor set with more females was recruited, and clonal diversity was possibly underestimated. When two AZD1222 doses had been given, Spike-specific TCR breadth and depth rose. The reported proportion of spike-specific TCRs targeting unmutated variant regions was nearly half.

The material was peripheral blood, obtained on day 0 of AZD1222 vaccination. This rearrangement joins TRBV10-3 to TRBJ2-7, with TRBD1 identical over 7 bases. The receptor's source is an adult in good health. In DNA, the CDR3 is TGTGCCATCAGTGACCAGGGACAGTCCTACGAGCAGTACTTC. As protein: CAISDQGQSYEQYF.